This passage covers 2 T cell receptor beta chains from one sample sequenced in a study of T cells in Graves' hyperthyroidism and ophthalmopathy. RNA transcripts were the template for amplifying TCR beta CDR3 regions. Initially, a first-round RT-PCR of the TCR CDR3 employed the HTBI primer set. TCRdb processed the multiplex PCR reads anew with MiXCR; each CDR3 protein has one entry. The table has 150,000 to 200,000 distinct CDR3 sequences, about a sixth seen once; the top ten hold under 35%. Sequencing was done on a sample of blood. These receptors originate from a woman aged 50 to 60 with Graves' hyperthyroidism.

Many counts were recorded for this clonotype. V gene TRBV7-2 combines with J gene TRBJ1-1; D is undetermined. Between the trimmed V and J ends, which lost 5 bases and 0 bases, there was a span of 16 bases. This CDR3 region has 16 residues. Germline CDR1 reads SGHTA; CDR2 reads FQGNSA. CDR3 protein: CASSPQAELVNTEAFF. The CDR3 DNA reads as TGTGCCAGCAGCCCCCAGGCCGAGCTCGTGAACACTGAAGCTTTCTTT. The entire variable domain, with the rest obtained from reference TRBV7-2 and TRBJ1-1, is as follows: GAGVSQSPSNKVTEKGKDVELRCDPISGHTALYWYRQSLGQGLEFLIYFQGNSAPDKSGLPSDRFSAERTGGSVSTLTIQRTQQEDSAVYLCASSPQAELVNTEAFFGQGTRLTVV.

This chain uses TRBV6-1 with TRBJ1-2, with 12 nucleotides matching TRBD1. Losses at the gene ends were 6 bases for V and 7 bases for J; bases not matched to a gene: 9. The length of the CDR3 is 15 residues. In germline, CDR1 is MNHNS, CDR2 SASEGT. CDR3 sequence reads: CASRGGGQGARGYTF. The CDR3 DNA follows: TGTGCCAGCAGAGGGGGGGGACAGGGGGCTCGTGGCTACACCTTC.